Following are 30 T cell receptor beta chains from one sample sequenced in a study of T cell repertoires in cytomegalovirus infection. A single record per CDR3 protein comes from TCRdb applying MiXCR to the reads. The table shows approximately 500,000 distinct CDR3 sequences, with roughly 10% occurring only once. The sequenced sample consisted of PBMCs. The receptors come from a human donor in good health (CMV status not recorded). Some clones in this sample may be carry-over from other donors' samples.

The rearrangement links TRBV5-1 to TRBJ1-6, with 10 positions matching TRBD1. The germline CDR1 and CDR2 sequences are SGHRS and YFSETQ. The CDR3 runs to 14 residues. The V gene end was trimmed by 4 bases and the J gene end by 8 bases; junction bases not matched to a gene: 3. The CDR3 region is CASSAGQGDSPLHF. In nucleotides, the CDR3 is TGCGCCAGCAGCGCTGGACAGGGGGATTCACCCCTCCACTTT.

There are a few counts of this clonotype. The CDR3 DNA reads as TGTGCCAGCAGCTTAAGTTTTCAGGGTTTGAGTGAGCAGTTCTTC. It yields the protein CASSLSFQGLSEQFF. The chain has TRBV7-9 and TRBJ2-1, with D perhaps TRBD1 (5 bases). The ends were cut back, 2 bases at V and 9 bases at J, with 17 bases in the middle. CDR3 length: 15 amino acids. CDR1 is SEHNR and CDR2 is FQNEAQ in the germline V gene (reference sequence).

At least ten counts were recorded for this clonotype. V usage is TRBV7-8 and J usage is TRBJ1-3; D possibly corresponds to TRBD1 (5 bases). Deletions cut 2 bases from V and 4 bases from J, with 12 bases between. The CDR3 sequence is 15 residues long. The germline V gene encodes CDR1 SGHVS and CDR2 FQNEAQ. CDR3 sequence reads: CASSLLGGGGNTIYF. In DNA form, the CDR3 reads TGTGCCAGCAGCTTATTGGGGGGGGGAGGAAACACCATATATTTT.

V and J are TRBV5-6 and TRBJ2-7, with TRBD1 as a possible D gene (6 bases). Trimming took 1 base from V and 2 from J, leaving 10 bases between them. Germline lookup yields CDR1 SGHDT and CDR2 YYEEEE. There are 14 residues in the CDR3. In DNA form, the CDR3 reads TGTGCCAGCAGCTTGATCGGACAGCCCTACGAGCAGTACTTC. Protein sequence: CASSLIGQPYEQYF.

This clonotype was recorded many times. This chain links TRBV4-1 with TRBJ2-2; 7 nucleotides match TRBD2. This CDR3 spans 14 amino acids. From germline, CDR1 is MGHRA and CDR2 YSYEKL. J lost 6 bases, V lost 2 bases, and 3 bases had no gene match. This CDR3 reads CASSQLTSSGELFF. Here the CDR3 DNA reads TGCGCCAGCAGCCAATTGACTAGCTCCGGGGAGCTGTTTTTT.

Ten or more counts support this clonotype. This chain joins TRBV7-2 and TRBJ2-3; D uncertain. V shed 3 bases and J shed 2 bases, with 6 bases lying between them. The CDR3 covers 13 residues. Germline values: CDR1 SGHTA, CDR2 FQGNSA. For the CDR3, the DNA is TGTGCCAGCAGCTTTCAGATCACAGATACGCAGTATTTT. This translates into CASSFQITDTQYF.

This clonotype has ten or more counts. The chain carries TRBV9 and TRBJ1-5; D unclear. Germline V lookup: CDR1 SGDLS, CDR2 YYNGEE. The CDR3 covers 14 residues. Trimming stripped 4 bases from V and 9 bases from J, with 17 bases between. The CDR3 nucleotides read TGTGCCAGCAGCTTTAGCGGGGAGGAAGGGCCCCAGCATTTT. This translates into CASSFSGEEGPQHF.

Many counts were recorded for this clonotype. The chain has TRBV10-3 and TRBJ2-7, with 12 nucleotides matching TRBD2. Germline trimming cut 2 bases from V and 4 bases from J; bases unmatched to any gene: 3. CDR1 ENHRY and CDR2 SYGVKD come from the germline V gene. The CDR3 is made up of 15 amino acids. The CDR3 region has the DNA TGTGCCATCAGTGAGGAGGGACTAGCGGGTTACGAGCAGTACTTC. Translation: CAISEEGLAGYEQYF.

In this sample, this clonotype turned up many times. The chain has TRBV19 and TRBJ2-1, with D unresolved. The CDR3 spans 12 residues. The V and J ends lost 10 bases and 10 bases respectively, with 17 bases between them. CDR1 is LNHDA and CDR2 is SQIVND in the germline V gene (reference sequence). CDR3 in amino acids: CATPTATGEQFF. Written as DNA, the CDR3 is TGTGCCACCCCCACGGCGACCGGCGAGCAGTTCTTC.

This clonotype was observed at least ten times. The chain employs TRBV20-1 and TRBJ1-2, with 7 bases aligning to TRBD1. The germline V gene has CDR1 DFQATT and CDR2 SNEGSKA (reference sequence). This CDR3 is built from 15 residues. Losses at the gene ends were 5 bases for V and 0 bases for J; bases not matched to a gene: 9. CDR3 loop: CSALPTGQANYGYTF. Written as DNA, the CDR3 is TGCAGTGCTCTTCCGACAGGACAGGCTAACTATGGCTACACCTTC.

This clonotype was picked up many times. V is TRBV6-1 and J is TRBJ2-2; no firm D call. V was shortened by 6 bases and J by 6 bases, with 8 bases between the two germline ends. The germline V gene has CDR1 MNHNS and CDR2 SASEGT. The CDR3 sequence is 12 residues long. The CDR3, as DNA: TGTGCCAGCAGAGACGGTTCCGGGGAGCTGTTTTTT. Translation: CASRDGSGELFF.

This clonotype came up many times. The chain recombines TRBV20-1 with TRBJ2-3; tentatively, D is TRBD2 (5 bases). V was pared by 0 bases and J by 2 bases, with 18 bases between. CDR3 length: 17 amino acids. Germline V CDR1 and CDR2: DFQATT, SNEGSKA (reference sequence). In DNA, the CDR3 is TGCAGTGCTAGAGATAGGCGAACAGCGGAAGCCACAGATACGCAGTATTTT. Its protein product is CSARDRRTAEATDTQYF.

Ten or more counts support this clonotype. The chain uses TRBV7-3 and TRBJ2-1; 10 nucleotides match TRBD2. The V and J ends lost 0 bases and 12 bases, in that order; junction bases with no gene match: 5. Germline V gives CDR1 SGHTA, CDR2 FQGTGA. The CDR3 has 14 residues. CDR3 coding DNA: TGTGCCAGCAGCTTAACTCTAGCGGGAGCGACGCAGTTCTTC. It codes for CASSLTLAGATQFF. The full variable domain, its missing parts supplied by reference TRBV7-3 and TRBJ2-1, is GAGVSQTPSNKVTEKGKYVELRCDPISGHTALYWYRQSLGQGPEFLIYFQGTGAADDSGLPNDRFFAVRPEGSVSTLKIQRTERGDSAVYLCASSLTLAGATQFFGPGTRLTVL.

This clonotype has only a few counts. The V gene is TRBV5-1, the J gene TRBJ2-7, with D hard to call. Trimming left V 4 bases short and J 5 bases short, with 10 bases between. Germline V gene sequence: CDR1 SGHRS, CDR2 YFSETQ. The CDR3 is made up of 12 amino acids. This chain's CDR3 is CASSPGSDEQYF. CDR3 in DNA: TGCGCCAGCAGCCCTGGATCGGACGAGCAGTACTTC.

This clonotype was counted between two and nine times. The chain combines TRBV2 with TRBJ1-5, with D hard to call. The CDR3 sequence is 13 residues long. The germline CDR1 and CDR2 sequences are SNHLY and FYNNEI. Trimming removed 11 bases from V and 6 bases from J, with 17 bases in between. CDR3 protein: CAGNQERGQPQHF. The CDR3 DNA follows: TGTGCCGGTAACCAGGAGCGCGGTCAGCCCCAGCATTTT.

V and J are TRBV7-3 and TRBJ2-5; 10 nucleotides agree with TRBD1. V was clipped by 1 base and J by 5 bases; unmatched bases: 7. CDR3 size: 16 residues. Germline lookup yields CDR1 SGHTA and CDR2 FQGTGA. The CDR3 coding sequence is TGTGCCAGCAGCTTAAGGGACAGGGGCCTCGGGGAGACCCAGTACTTC. Translating gives CASSLRDRGLGETQYF.

The table lists this clonotype with a few counts. The chain uses TRBV20-1 and TRBJ1-5, with D tentatively TRBD1 (5 bases). Germline lookup yields CDR1 DFQATT and CDR2 SNEGSKA (reference sequence). V was trimmed by 5 bases and J by 7 bases, leaving 12 bases between them. The CDR3 contains 12 residues. The CDR3 bases are TGCAGTGCTGCCGGGACGGGGCAGCCCCAGCATTTT. It yields the protein CSAAGTGQPQHF.

J is TRBJ1-1 and V is TRBV12-3 or TRBV12-4, with 7 nucleotides matching TRBD1. The CDR3 sequence is 11 residues long. With V trimmed by 5 bases and J by 11 bases, 5 bases remained unmatched. CDR3: CASSKQGTAFF. DNA of the CDR3: TGTGCCAGCAGTAAACAGGGGACGGCTTTCTTT.

There are many counts of this clonotype. This chain joins TRBV5-1 and TRBJ2-5; D remains unclear. V was cut by 2 bases and J by 1 base, with 9 bases left in between. From germline, CDR1 is SGHRS and CDR2 YFSETQ. The CDR3 length is 14 residues. As DNA, the CDR3 is TGCGCCAGCAGCTTTGGCAGTTCCCAAGAGACCCAGTACTTC. This sequence encodes CASSFGSSQETQYF.

This clonotype was observed a few times. CDR3 bases: TGTGCCAGCTCACCACTGCCGGTTGGACAGCCCACCCTCGCCCAGCATTTT. Protein product: CASSPLPVGQPTLAQHF. This chain connects TRBV18 to TRBJ1-5, with D possibly TRBD1 on 6 matching bases. There are 17 residues in the CDR3. The germline V gene has CDR1 KGHSH and CDR2 LQKENI. V lost 1 base to trimming and J lost 11 bases, with 24 bases between them.

A note on this clonotype: The conserved closing phenylalanine or tryptophan is absent in this CDR3, likely reflecting a read error. Because the CDR3's place on the DNA is in doubt, the DNA is left out and the CDR3 is given as listed by TCRdb. This chain joins TRBV3-1 and TRBJ2-1. Ends included, the CDR3 has 10 residues. Germline V lookup: CDR1 LGHDT, CDR2 YNNKEL (reference sequence). The chain's CDR3 is CASSQLTTAL.

Ten or more counts support this clonotype. The chain combines TRBV7-2 with TRBJ1-5, with D unclear. Trimming removed 2 bases from V and 3 bases from J, with 8 bases in between. This CDR3 has 14 amino acids. Per the germline V gene, CDR1 is SGHTA and CDR2 is FQGNSA. CDR3 region: CASSLNPPNQPQHF. The DNA of the CDR3 is TGTGCCAGCAGCTTAAACCCGCCCAATCAGCCCCAGCATTTT.

This clonotype was seen ten or more times. CDR3: CASTTSGGVGYTF. In nucleotides, the CDR3 is TGTGCCAGCACTACTTCAGGGGGAGTTGGCTACACCTTC. The rearrangement links TRBV6-6 to TRBJ1-2; the match to TRBD1 covers 7 bases. CDR1 MNHNY and CDR2 SVGAGI come from the germline V gene (reference sequence). The ends lost 7 bases at V and 7 bases at J; junction bases unmatched: 9. This CDR3 region has 13 residues.

The chain is built from TRBV20-1 and TRBJ2-2, with 7 bases aligning to TRBD1. The CDR3 length is 15 residues. CDR1 DFQATT and CDR2 SNEGSKA come from the germline V gene (reference sequence). After removal of 3 bases from V and 7 bases from J, the junction contained 11 bases not matched to a gene. CDR3 DNA: TGCAGTGCTAGGGCCGGGACAGCGACGGGCGGGGAGCTGTTTTTT. This codes for CSARAGTATGGELFF.

This clonotype was observed many times. The chain carries TRBV27 and TRBJ1-1, with D possibly being TRBD1 (6 bases). Per the germline V gene, CDR1 is MNHEY and CDR2 is SMNVEV (reference sequence). CDR3 length equals 11 residues. V was cut by 10 bases and J by 8 bases, with 14 bases left in between. As DNA, the CDR3 is TGTGCCATCTCCAGGGGCGCCGAAGCTTTCTTT. Amino acid sequence: CAISRGAEAFF.

Points on this clonotype: A much larger clone lies one base from this, so it may be a read error. CDR3 DNA sequence: TGTGCCAGCAGGGGGACGACTCAGCCCCAGCATTTT. Translating gives CASRGTTQPQHF. The rearrangement links TRBV28 to TRBJ1-5; possible D gene TRBD1, 5 bases. The V end was cut by 6 bases, the J end by 6 bases, with 9 bases between. Germline-derived CDR1 and CDR2 are MDHEN and SYDVKM. The CDR3 runs 12 residues.

This clonotype was seen at least ten times. This chain links TRBV6-1 with TRBJ2-5; TRBD1 agrees at 9 bases. V was clipped by 8 bases and J by 3 bases; unmatched bases: 10. CDR1 is MNHNS and CDR2 is SASEGT in the germline V gene. The CDR3 spans 15 residues. CDR3 residues: CASGEGTGREETQYF. The CDR3 region has the DNA TGTGCCAGCGGGGAGGGGACAGGGAGAGAAGAGACCCAGTACTTC.

This clonotype was picked up many times. This chain joins TRBV27 and TRBJ2-1; TRBD2 is a possible D gene (5 bases). Germline V gene lookup returns CDR1 MNHEY and CDR2 SMNVEV (reference sequence). The CDR3 covers 15 residues. V was trimmed by 5 bases and J by 3 bases, leaving 14 bases between them. The CDR3 DNA is TGTGCCAGCAGTGTTGCTGAAGAGGGCTACAATGAGCAGTTCTTC. Translation: CASSVAEEGYNEQFF.

This clonotype was detected ten times or more. This chain uses TRBV5-4 with TRBJ1-1; TRBD1 matches 11 bases. J lost 6 bases, V lost 5 bases, and 6 bases had no gene match. From germline, CDR1 is SGHNT and CDR2 YYREEE (reference sequence). CDR3 size: 14 residues. DNA of the CDR3: TGTGCCAGCAGTGGGGACAGGGGGTCTTCTGAAGCTTTCTTT. Amino acids: CASSGDRGSSEAFF.

The CDR3 bases are TGTGCCAGCAGCAAGCTCGAGGGTGAAAAACTGTTTTTT. This gives the protein CASSKLEGEKLFF. The V and J genes are TRBV6-6 and TRBJ1-4; D is unresolved. This CDR3 is built from 13 residues. Germline lookup yields CDR1 MNHNY and CDR2 SVGAGI (reference sequence). V dropped 6 bases and J dropped 7 bases, with 12 bases sitting between them.